This T cell receptor beta chain was sequenced during a study of spatial heterogeneity in lung cancer. General study results and limits: One measure, the expanded intratumoral alpha and beta TCR count, tracked tumor mutation counts. Alpha chains reached an estimated coverage of roughly 7% of tumor T cells, and beta chains approximately 14%.

This clonotype was found many times. What it binds is unknown. MiXCR, applied by TCRdb to the 5' RACE reads, yields one record per CDR3 protein. The table includes around 9,300 distinct CDR3 sequences, roughly 6% detected once. Time point reported: sample taken at primary tumor resection. 72 TRACERx patients with early, untreated non-small cell lung cancer donated samples. Germline V gene data show CDR1 as ENHRY and CDR2 as SYGVKD. V lost 4 bases, J lost 2 bases, and 14 bases lay in between. The CDR3 consists of 15 residues. The receptor was derived from a female donor with early-stage non-small cell lung cancer. The sample was lung tumor tissue, taken at surgery. The rearrangement links TRBV10-3 to TRBJ1-1; a weak D match, TRBD1 (6 bases). DNA for the CDR3: TGTGCCATCAGTGGGGGGCGGCGCATCAACACTGAAGCTTTCTTT. It encodes CAISGGRRINTEAFF.